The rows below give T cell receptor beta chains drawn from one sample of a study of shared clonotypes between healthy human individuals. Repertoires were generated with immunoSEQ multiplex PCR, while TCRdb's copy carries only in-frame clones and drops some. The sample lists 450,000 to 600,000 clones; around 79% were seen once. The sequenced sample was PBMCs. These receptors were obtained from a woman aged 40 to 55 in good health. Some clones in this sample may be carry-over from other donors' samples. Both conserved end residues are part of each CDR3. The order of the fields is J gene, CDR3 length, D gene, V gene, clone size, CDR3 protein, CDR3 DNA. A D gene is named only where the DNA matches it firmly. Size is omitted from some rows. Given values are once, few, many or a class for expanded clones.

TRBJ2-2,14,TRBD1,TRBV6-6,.,CASRDRTNTGELFF,TGTGCCAGCAGGGACAGGACGAACACCGGGGAGCTGTTTTTT
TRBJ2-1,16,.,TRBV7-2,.,CASRSWVGRPYNEQFF,TGTGCCAGCAGGAGCTGGGTGGGACGACCCTACAATGAGCAGTTCTTC
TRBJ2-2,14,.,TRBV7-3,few,CASQKGSNTGELFF,TGTGCCAGCCAAAAGGGGTCGAACACCGGGGAGCTGTTTTTT
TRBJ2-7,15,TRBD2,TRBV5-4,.,CASSLGGSGRYEQYF,TGTGCCAGCAGCTTGGGGGGGAGCGGGAGATACGAGCAGTACTTC
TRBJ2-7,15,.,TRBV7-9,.,CASSLGAGLPYEQYF,TGTGCCAGCAGCTTAGGCGCGGGTTTGCCCTACGAGCAGTACTTC
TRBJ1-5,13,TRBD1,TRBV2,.,CASSAQGVQPQHF,TGTGCCAGCAGTGCACAGGGGGTTCAGCCCCAGCATTTT
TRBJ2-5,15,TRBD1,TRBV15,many,CATEGGTGVGETQYF,TGTGCCACCGAAGGAGGGACAGGGGTTGGGGAGACCCAGTACTTC
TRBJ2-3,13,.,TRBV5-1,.,CASSEGSTDTQYF,TGCGCCAGCAGCGAAGGGAGCACAGATACGCAGTATTTT
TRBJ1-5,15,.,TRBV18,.,CASSPGQSSNQPQHF,TGTGCCAGCTCACCAGGACAGTCTAGCAATCAGCCCCAGCATTTT
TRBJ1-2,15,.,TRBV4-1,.,CASSQGGRGIYGYTF,TGCGCCAGCAGCCAAGGGGGCAGGGGCATCTATGGCTACACCTTC